The TCR beta chain under discussion was sequenced for a study of blood T cell repertoires in COVID-19. Turning to the study itself: There were acute and convalescent COVID-19 samples, and they came from the United States, Italy and Spain. Nucleic acid was either cDNA or gDNA, and it came from T cells, B-cell-depleted T cells, or PBMCs.

Study processing details: Amplification from reference gene primers served as the basis for estimated nucleated cell counts. Generated by immunoSEQ multiplex PCR, the TCRdb table keeps only in-frame clones and is missing some. Clone size and V and J calls were adopted from that table, with D and trimming inferred from the DNA. The sample includes about 190,000 clones, over 80% of them seen just once. There are 13 residues in the CDR3. The V end was cut by 7 bases, the J end by 0 bases, with 13 bases between. The germline V gene has CDR1 SQVTM and CDR2 ANQGSEA. Material: peripheral blood. This clonotype was obtained from a woman aged 40 to 50 with acute or convalescent COVID-19. The genes are TRBV29-1 and TRBJ2-7, with a tentative D call TRBD1 (5 bases). The CDR3: CSGMTESSYEQYF. The CDR3 bases are TGCAGCGGGATGACAGAGAGCTCCTACGAGCAGTACTTC.